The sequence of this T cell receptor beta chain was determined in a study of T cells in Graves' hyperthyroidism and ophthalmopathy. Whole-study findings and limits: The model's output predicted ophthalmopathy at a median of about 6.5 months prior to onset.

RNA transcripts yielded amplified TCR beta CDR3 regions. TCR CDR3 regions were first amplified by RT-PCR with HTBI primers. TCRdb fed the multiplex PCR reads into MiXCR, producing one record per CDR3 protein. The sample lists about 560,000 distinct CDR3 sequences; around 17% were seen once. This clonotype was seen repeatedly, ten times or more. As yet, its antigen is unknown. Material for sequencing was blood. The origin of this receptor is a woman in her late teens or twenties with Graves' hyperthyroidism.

This chain's CDR3 is CASTQGPGGGYEQYF. Here the CDR3 DNA reads TGTGCCAGCACCCAAGGTCCGGGAGGGGGATACGAGCAGTACTTC. This chain connects TRBV12-3 or TRBV12-4 to TRBJ2-7, with 8 bases that match TRBD2. V shed 7 bases and J 4 bases; nucleotides not matched to a gene: 12. The CDR3 loop spans 15 amino acids.